These T cell receptor beta chains were read from a single sample in a study of blood T cells in healthy people across ages. TCRdb fed the 5' RACE reads into MiXCR, producing one record per CDR3 protein. The sample has more than 600,000 distinct CDR3 sequences; approximately 25% are singletons. These data also featured in a second study, about T cells of mothers and their children.

Sequencing was performed on blood. The receptors were sampled from a boy younger than 18 in good health. The CDR3 runs from the conserved cysteine through the conserved F or W. The D gene is left open where the match is weak. Clone size is stated in some rows and not others, as once, few, many or a class when expanded.

v_call	clone_size	d_call	j_call	cdr3_aa	cdr3_nt
TRBV12-3/TRBV12-4	few	-	TRBJ1-5	CASSSEGPNQPQHF	TGTGCCAGCAGTTCCGAGGGACCGAATCAGCCCCAGCATTTT
TRBV3-1	-	TRBD1	TRBJ2-5	CASSPQPLLPGTAQETQYF	TGTGCCAGCAGCCCCCAACCCCTTCTTCCCGGGACAGCCCAAGAGACCCAGTACTTC
TRBV5-1	few	-	TRBJ2-3	CASSFSPADTDTQYF	TGCGCCAGCAGTTTTTCGCCGGCGGACACAGATACGCAGTATTTT
TRBV12-3/TRBV12-4	few	-	TRBJ2-5	CASSLSEYEYQETQYF	TGTGCCAGCAGTTTGTCAGAATATGAGTACCAAGAGACCCAGTACTTC
TRBV12-3/TRBV12-4	-	-	TRBJ2-4	CASSLGGWGIQYF	TGTGCCAGCAGTTTGGGCGGGTGGGGCATTCAGTACTTC
TRBV6-1	few	TRBD1	TRBJ2-7	CASSELGQGEYEQYF	TGTGCCAGCAGTGAACTGGGACAGGGGGAGTACGAGCAGTACTTC
TRBV7-2	few	-	TRBJ2-1	CASSLRLGTGNNEQFF	TGTGCCAGCAGCTTAAGGTTAGGGACTGGGAACAATGAGCAGTTCTTC
TRBV6-5	few	-	TRBJ2-5	CASGTLLQETQYF	TGTGCCAGCGGGACTCTCCTACAAGAGACCCAGTACTTC
TRBV27	few	-	TRBJ1-4	CASRNTGFEKLFF	TGTGCCAGCAGAAACACAGGGTTTGAAAAACTGTTTTTT
TRBV27	many	TRBD2	TRBJ2-7	CASSLSGSSYEQYF	TGTGCCAGCAGCTTAAGCGGGAGCTCCTACGAGCAGTACTTC
TRBV3-1	few	TRBD2	TRBJ2-5	CASSLNSGGARETQYF	TGTGCCAGCAGCCTGAATAGCGGGGGGGCGCGGGAGACCCAGTACTTC
TRBV29-1	-	-	TRBJ2-1	CSVDRFGDNEQFF	TGCAGCGTTGACAGGTTTGGGGACAATGAGCAGTTCTTC
TRBV29-1	-	TRBD2	TRBJ2-7	CSVRLAYSYEQYF	TGCAGCGTCCGACTAGCGTATTCCTACGAGCAGTACTTC
TRBV3-1	few	-	TRBJ1-5	CASSQGRTHSNQPQHF	TGTGCCAGCAGCCAAGGGCGGACCCATAGCAATCAGCCCCAGCATTTT
TRBV11-2	-	-	TRBJ2-5	CASSLGVKEETQYF	TGTGCCAGCAGCTTAGGGGTAAAGGAAGAGACCCAGTACTTC
TRBV9	-	-	TRBJ2-1	CASSPRQDLWNEQFF	TGTGCCAGCAGCCCTCGACAGGACCTTTGGAATGAGCAGTTCTTC
TRBV7-9	-	-	TRBJ1-6	CASSLSGYDSPLHF	TGTGCCAGCAGCCTTTCAGGTTACGATTCACCCCTCCACTTT
TRBV20-1	few	-	TRBJ2-5	CSARAGLQETQYF	TGCAGTGCTAGAGCCGGACTACAAGAGACCCAGTACTTC
TRBV12-3/TRBV12-4	-	-	TRBJ1-2	CASRNDNYGYTF	TGTGCCAGCAGAAACGACAACTATGGCTACACCTTC
TRBV7-2	-	TRBD1	TRBJ2-2	CASSRTTGVPGELFF	TGTGCCAGCAGCCGTACGACAGGGGTACCCGGGGAGCTGTTTTTT
TRBV21-1	-	-	TRBJ1-5	CASGDRGRPWNQPQHF	TGTGCCAGCGGGGACAGGGGGCGACCCTGGAATCAGCCCCAGCATTTT
TRBV5-5	few	-	TRBJ2-1	CASSPESGSYNEQFF	TGTGCCAGCAGCCCCGAGAGCGGCTCCTACAATGAGCAGTTCTTC
TRBV11-1	-	-	TRBJ1-4	CASSLGGSRREKLFF	TGTGCCAGCAGCTTAGGAGGAAGCAGGCGTGAAAAACTGTTTTTT
TRBV5-5	-	-	TRBJ2-2	CASSLANRVTTGELFF	TGTGCCAGCAGCTTGGCCAACAGGGTAACCACCGGGGAGCTGTTTTTT
TRBV16	-	TRBD1	TRBJ1-2	CASSSFRTGGDYGYTF	TGTGCCAGCAGCTCATTCAGGACAGGGGGCGACTATGGCTACACCTTC
TRBV29-1	-	-	TRBJ2-5	CSVDTRGAQETQYF	TGCAGCGTTGACACTCGGGGGGCGCAAGAGACCCAGTACTTC
TRBV3-1	-	TRBD2	TRBJ2-5	CASSQSLAVGETQYF	TGTGCCAGCAGCCAATCACTAGCGGTGGGTGAGACCCAGTACTTC
TRBV6-1	-	-	TRBJ2-5	CASARGPQETQYF	TGTGCCAGCGCCCGGGGGCCCCAAGAGACCCAGTACTTC
TRBV6-2/TRBV6-3	-	TRBD2	TRBJ2-5	CASSYLLLAGGWETQYF	TGTGCCAGCAGTTACCTTCTACTAGCGGGGGGATGGGAGACCCAGTACTTC
TRBV10-3	few	TRBD1	TRBJ1-2	CAISDDRGYGYTF	TGTGCCATCAGTGATGACAGGGGGTATGGCTACACCTTC
TRBV6-5	few	-	TRBJ2-1	CASSPGTYTFF	TGTGCCAGCAGCCCCGGGACGTATACATTCTTC
TRBV7-2	-	-	TRBJ2-1	CASSFRPYNEQFF	TGTGCCAGCAGCTTCAGGCCCTACAATGAGCAGTTCTTC